There are a few counts of the clone carrying this T cell receptor beta chain. The target antigen is unknown. The data were taken from a study of blood T cells in healthy people across ages. With a J-beta primer mix and a sample-barcoded 5' primer, a second PCR ran about 7 to 12 cycles. TCRdb re-called the 5' RACE reads through MiXCR, storing one row per CDR3 protein. The table shows under 2,000,000 distinct CDR3 sequences, with around 48% occurring only once. Study observations and caveats: Unsorted PBMCs ruled out conclusive naive versus antigen-experienced comparison.

In each sample, at least 7 million PBMCs were isolated. The total RNA that was extracted per sample amounted to at least 5.5 micrograms. Trimming shortened V by 1 base and J by 7 bases, and 10 bases separated the two germline ends. The CDR3 runs 13 residues. Germline V gene sequence: CDR1 SGHTA, CDR2 FQGNSA. This TCR came from a woman between 40 and 55 years old in good health. Sequences were obtained from blood. The chain uses TRBV7-2 and TRBJ2-5, with D unclear. The DNA for the CDR3 is TGTGCCAGCAGCTTAGTGGTCTACGGGACCCAGTACTTC. This encodes CASSLVVYGTQYF. The full variable domain, rest sourced from reference TRBV7-2 and TRBJ2-5, is GAGVSQSPSNKVTEKGKDVELRCDPISGHTALYWYRQSLGQGLEFLIYFQGNSAPDKSGLPSDRFSAERTGGSVSTLTIQRTQQEDSAVYLCASSLVVYGTQYFGPGTRLLVL.